The 20 T cell receptor beta chains in this list originate from one sample, sequenced in a study of PD-L1 blockade in urothelial cancer. TCRdb's table, derived via immunoSEQ multiplex PCR, lists solely in-frame clones and lacks some. Found here are tens of thousands of clones, roughly 90% of them singletons; the top ten hold 8.5% to 9.5%. Here the sequenced sample was PBMCs, taken around atezolizumab (anti-PD-L1) treatment. These receptors all come from a man aged 60 to 75 with urothelial cancer.

V usage is TRBV9 and J usage is TRBJ2-2, with 8 bases lining up with TRBD2. V was pared by 0 bases and J by 4 bases, with 8 bases of the junction left unmatched. The germline CDR1 and CDR2 sequences are SGDLS and YYNGEE. The CDR3 is 17 residues long. The CDR3: CASSVGRTSSSTGELFF. The CDR3 bases are TGTGCCAGCAGCGTAGGTAGGACTAGCAGTAGCACCGGGGAGCTGTTTTTT.

This chain joins TRBV28 and TRBJ2-3, with 10 bases fitting TRBD2. After removal of 3 bases from V and 5 bases from J, the junction contained 5 bases not matched to a gene. This CDR3 comprises 15 residues. The germline V gene has CDR1 MDHEN and CDR2 SYDVKM. This CDR3 is CASSLASGREDTQYF. CDR3 DNA: TGTGCCAGCAGTTTGGCTAGCGGGAGAGAAGATACGCAGTATTTT.

The chain employs TRBV7-9 and TRBJ2-5, with D possibly TRBD2 on 5 matching bases. Germline V CDR1 and CDR2: SEHNR, FQNEAQ (reference sequence). The CDR3 is 15 residues long. V lost 1 base to trimming and J lost 5 bases, with 14 bases between them. In nucleotides, the CDR3 is TGTGCCAGCAGCTTAGATTGGAGCGGTCGGGAGACCCAGTACTTC. Its protein is CASSLDWSGRETQYF.

The V and J genes are TRBV7-2 and TRBJ2-1; 12 nucleotides match TRBD2. Germline trimming cut 1 base from V and 10 bases from J; bases unmatched to any gene: 14. The CDR3 contains 18 residues. Germline V gives CDR1 SGHTA, CDR2 FQGNSA. CDR3: CASSLEVQASGGAEEQFF. In DNA form, the CDR3 reads TGTGCCAGCAGCTTAGAGGTTCAGGCTAGCGGGGGGGCGGAAGAGCAGTTCTTC.

The chain couples TRBV7-9 to TRBJ1-6; D may be TRBD1 (5 bases). Looked up from germline, CDR1 is SEHNR and CDR2 is FQNEAQ (reference sequence). Trimming took 1 base from V and 10 from J, leaving 17 bases between them. This CDR3 is built from 16 residues. CDR3 nucleotides: TGTGCCAGCAGCTTAGGATTTGTAGGGGTCGAATCACCCCTCCACTTT. Translated, it gives CASSLGFVGVESPLHF.

The chain combines TRBV11-2 with TRBJ2-1, with 7 bases lining up with TRBD2. The length of the CDR3 is 15 residues. CDR1 is SGHAT and CDR2 is FQNNGV in the germline V gene. V lost 2 bases and J lost 9; bases outside the gene matches: 10. The CDR3 reads CASSLQGLGSIEQFF. CDR3 DNA: TGTGCCAGCAGCTTACAAGGACTAGGGAGCATTGAGCAGTTCTTC.

This chain links TRBV15 with TRBJ2-7; 8 nucleotides line up with TRBD2. There are 14 residues in the CDR3. Looked up from germline, CDR1 is LNHNV and CDR2 is YYDKDF (reference sequence). V gave up 4 bases and J gave up 5 bases; unmatched junction bases: 7. The CDR3 reads CATSTGGPGHEQYF. CDR3 nucleotides: TGTGCCACCAGCACGGGAGGGCCAGGGCACGAGCAGTACTTC. Looking up the rest from reference TRBV15 and TRBJ2-7 gives the full variable domain: DAMVIQNPRYQVTQFGKPVTLSCSQTLNHNVMYWYQQKSSQAPKLLFHYYDKDFNNEADTPDNFQSRRPNTSFCFLDIRSPGLGDTAMYLCATSTGGPGHEQYFGPGTRLTVT.

The chain uses TRBV27 and TRBJ2-5, with TRBD2 matching over 7 bases. J gave up 11 bases and V 3 bases, and 9 bases lay outside the gene matches. The CDR3 sequence is 13 residues long. Germline CDR1 MNHEY, CDR2 SMNVEV (reference sequence). CDR3: CASSLGLAAYQYF. CDR3 bases: TGTGCCAGCAGTTTGGGGCTAGCGGCCTATCAGTACTTC.

CDR3 DNA: TGTGCCACTTACGGCACTGAAGCTTTCTTT. This codes for CATYGTEAFF. The chain has TRBV6-5 and TRBJ1-1; unclear D gene. Trimming left V 10 bases short and J 4 bases short, with 7 bases between. The CDR3 is made up of 10 amino acids. CDR1 and CDR2 from the germline V gene are MNHEY and SVGAGI.

V gene TRBV5-1 combines with J gene TRBJ2-3; 8 bases are a match to TRBD2. V shed 4 bases, J shed 2 bases, and the junction held 9 bases outside the gene matches. The CDR3 sequence is 16 residues long. Germline CDR1 reads SGHRS; CDR2 reads YFSETQ. The CDR3 is CASSPALSGATDTQYF. CDR3 DNA sequence: TGCGCCAGCAGCCCAGCTCTTAGCGGGGCCACAGATACGCAGTATTTT. The full variable domain, completed using reference TRBV5-1 and TRBJ2-3, is KAGVTQTPRYLIKTRGQQVTLSCSPISGHRSVSWYQQTPGQGLQFLFEYFSETQRNKGNFPGRFSGRQFSNSRSEMNVSTLELGDSALYLCASSPALSGATDTQYFGPGTRLTVL.

This chain joins TRBV30 and TRBJ1-5; D perhaps matches TRBD1 (6 bases). CDR1 is GTSNPN, CDR2 SVGIG, per germline (reference sequence). Between the trimmed V and J ends, which lost 2 bases and 5 bases, there was a span of 10 bases. This CDR3 has 13 amino acids. The DNA for the CDR3 is TGTGCCTGGAGTATACAGGGAGATCAGCCCCAGCATTTT. Translating gives CAWSIQGDQPQHF.

The gene calls are TRBV30 and TRBJ1-6; 7 nucleotides match TRBD1. In germline, CDR1 is GTSNPN, CDR2 SVGIG (reference sequence). The CDR3 covers 14 residues. V shed 2 bases, J shed 7 bases, and the junction held 5 bases outside the gene matches. Written as DNA, the CDR3 is TGTGCCTGGAGTATCCAGGGGGGAAATTCACCCCTCCACTTT. Protein product: CAWSIQGGNSPLHF.

This clone has a single count. The CDR3 DNA follows: TGCGCCAGCAGCCAAGATGGGAGTAGCGAAGAGACCCAGTACTTC. As protein: CASSQDGSSEETQYF. J is TRBJ2-5 and V is TRBV4-1; perhaps TRBD2 as D (5 bases). The CDR3 runs 15 residues. Germline CDR1 MGHRA, CDR2 YSYEKL. V was shortened by 0 bases and J by 3 bases, with 11 bases between the two germline ends.

The gene calls are TRBV9 and TRBJ1-1; weak D call: TRBD1 (6 bases). Germline V gene sequence: CDR1 SGDLS, CDR2 YYNGEE. Trimming left V 4 bases short and J 0 bases short, with 10 bases between. The CDR3 sequence is 14 residues long. CDR3 DNA: TGTGCCAGCAGCCGGACAGCTATGAACACTGAAGCTTTCTTT. Amino acids: CASSRTAMNTEAFF. Looking up the rest from reference TRBV9 and TRBJ1-1 gives the full variable domain: DSGVTQTPKHLITATGQRVTLRCSPRSGDLSVYWYQQSLDQGLQFLIQYYNGEERAKGNILERFSAQQFPDLHSELNLSSLELGDSALYFCASSRTAMNTEAFFGQGTRLTVV.

This clone was counted a single time. The gene calls are TRBV28 and TRBJ1-4, with D possibly TRBD1 on 5 matching bases. The CDR3 is made up of 14 amino acids. In germline, CDR1 is MDHEN, CDR2 SYDVKM. Trimming took off 5 bases at V and 7 bases at J, with 14 bases between the two ends. The CDR3 nucleotides read TGTGCCAGCAGTCCCCGAGCCCAGGGTGAAAAACTGTTTTTT. Amino acid sequence: CASSPRAQGEKLFF. Drawing the rest from reference TRBV28 and TRBJ1-4, the complete variable domain is DVKVTQSSRYLVKRTGEKVFLECVQDMDHENMFWYRQDPGLGLRLIYFSYDVKMKEKGDIPEGYSVSREKKERFSLILESASTNQTSMYLCASSPRAQGEKLFFGSGTQLSVL.

This chain links TRBV7-9 with TRBJ1-1; D may be TRBD1 (6 bases). Per germline, CDR1 SEHNR and CDR2 FQNEAQ (reference sequence). The length of the CDR3 is 14 residues. V lost 2 bases to trimming and J lost 5 bases, with 12 bases between them. CDR3: CASSLMAGDTEAFF. As DNA, the CDR3 is TGTGCCAGCAGCTTAATGGCAGGGGATACTGAAGCTTTCTTT.

This chain links TRBV5-4 with TRBJ2-5; 10 bases are a match to TRBD2. The germline V gene has CDR1 SGHNT and CDR2 YYREEE (reference sequence). This CDR3 is built from 15 residues. V was clipped by 4 bases and J by 4 bases; unmatched bases: 7. In nucleotides, the CDR3 is TGTGCCAGCAGCCCGTACCTAGCGGGGGTAGAGACCCAGTACTTC. Residues: CASSPYLAGVETQYF.

The CDR3 sequence: CASSRLRAGGTTDTQYF. The CDR3 bases are TGTGCCAGCAGCCGGCTAAGGGCGGGAGGGACCACAGATACGCAGTATTTT. The chain recombines TRBV7-2 with TRBJ2-3; the match to TRBD2 covers 9 bases. CDR1 SGHTA and CDR2 FQGNSA come from the germline V gene. The CDR3 covers 17 residues. V dropped 5 bases and J dropped 2; count of bases not matched to a gene: 11.

This chain uses TRBV9 with TRBJ1-4; 7 nucleotides match TRBD1. Looked up from germline, CDR1 is SGDLS and CDR2 is YYNGEE. Unmatched junction bases numbered 6, after V lost 0 bases and J lost 4 bases. There are 16 residues in the CDR3. The CDR3 here is CASSVGGTAFNEKLFF. In DNA, the CDR3 is TGTGCCAGCAGCGTAGGGGGGACAGCCTTTAATGAAAAACTGTTTTTT.

This clone was seen once. The rearrangement links TRBV4-3 to TRBJ2-5; D is unresolved. The CDR3 totals 14 residues. Germline CDR1 reads LGHNA; CDR2 reads YSLEER. The V and J ends lost 1 base and 3 bases respectively, with 9 bases between them. CDR3 residues: CASSQGHEEETQYF. Written as DNA, the CDR3 is TGCGCCAGCAGCCAAGGTCATGAGGAAGAGACCCAGTACTTC.